The 30 T cell receptor beta chains in this list originate from one sample, sequenced in a study of shared clonotypes between healthy human individuals. Only in-frame clones appear in the TCRdb table, and some are missing; sequencing was by immunoSEQ multiplex PCR. The table lists 500,000 to 650,000 clones, roughly 79% of them singletons. The material sequenced was PBMCs. Every receptor here comes from a woman in her thirties or forties in good health. Some clones in this sample may be carry-over from other donors' samples.

The genes are TRBV7-7 and TRBJ2-5, with 8 bases fitting TRBD1. Germline assignment: CDR1 SSHAT and CDR2 FNYEAQ (reference sequence). Germline trimming cut 5 bases from V and 4 bases from J; bases unmatched to any gene: 6. The CDR3 is 14 residues long. In DNA form, the CDR3 reads TGTGCCAGCAGCCTCCAAACAGGGGGAGAGACCCAGTACTTC. Residues: CASSLQTGGETQYF.

A few counts support this clone. The gene calls are TRBV30 and TRBJ2-3, with D hard to call. The V end was cut by 6 bases, the J end by 2 bases, with 15 bases between. Germline lookup yields CDR1 GTSNPN and CDR2 SVGIG (reference sequence). The CDR3 consists of 14 residues. CDR3 nucleotide sequence: TGTGCCTGTTTGGCAGAGACACCCACAGATACGCAGTATTTT. Protein product: CACLAETPTDTQYF.

The gene calls are TRBV7-3 and TRBJ2-3; D unclear. The CDR3 is made up of 15 amino acids. The V end was cut by 4 bases, the J end by 2 bases, with 13 bases between. CDR1 is SGHTA and CDR2 is FQGTGA in the germline V gene. CDR3 bases: TGTGCCAGCAGCTCCTCTGGGCGGTACACAGATACGCAGTATTTT. Translation gives CASSSSGRYTDTQYF.

The rearrangement uses TRBV5-4 and TRBJ1-2; 7 bases fit TRBD1. The ends lost 0 bases at V and 4 bases at J; junction bases unmatched: 9. This CDR3 region has 16 residues. The germline gives CDR1 SGHNT, CDR2 YYREEE (reference sequence). The CDR3 loop reads CASSLGGGQRIYGYTF. The CDR3 DNA reads as TGTGCCAGCAGCTTGGGTGGGGGACAGCGCATCTATGGCTACACCTTC.

This clone has more than one count but fewer than ten. V and J are TRBV7-7 and TRBJ1-2; D may be TRBD1 (6 bases). V gave up 0 bases and J gave up 6 bases, with 17 bases separating them. The CDR3 has 16 amino acids. Per germline, CDR1 SSHAT and CDR2 FNYEAQ (reference sequence). In DNA form, the CDR3 reads TGTGCCAGCAGCTTAGCTAGAGGGGACATAAGGGATGGCTACACCTTC. It encodes CASSLARGDIRDGYTF.

Points on this clone: This may arise from a read error, as a much more abundant clone is one base away. The chain has TRBV6-1 and TRBJ2-7; no definite D call. V dropped 2 bases and J dropped 3 bases, with 5 bases sitting between them. The CDR3 contains 12 residues. Germline V CDR1 and CDR2: MNHNS, SASEGT. Written as DNA, the CDR3 is TGTGCCAGCAGTGAAACCCTCTACGAGCAGTACTTC. Encoded protein: CASSETLYEQYF.

The chain carries TRBV6-9 and TRBJ2-7; D gene unclear. Per the germline V gene, CDR1 is MNHGY and CDR2 is SVAAGI. This CDR3 contains 14 residues. With 5 bases removed from V and 3 bases from J, the gap between germline ends came to 14 bases. DNA for the CDR3: TGTGCCAGCAGTCCCACGGGTAGCAGCTACGAGCAGTACTTC. Translating gives CASSPTGSSYEQYF.

V gene TRBV7-2 combines with J gene TRBJ2-7; 8 positions match TRBD2. Losses at the gene ends were 5 bases for V and 0 bases for J; bases not matched to a gene: 9. The CDR3 totals 16 residues. From germline, CDR1 is SGHTA and CDR2 FQGNSA. The CDR3 region has the DNA TGTGCCAGCAGCGTTCTAGCGGGCCTCAGCTCCTACGAGCAGTACTTC. It is translated as CASSVLAGLSSYEQYF.

The chain uses TRBV10-3 and TRBJ2-7, with 12 nucleotides matching TRBD2. The germline V gene has CDR1 ENHRY and CDR2 SYGVKD. V was clipped by 6 bases and J by 6 bases; unmatched bases: 15. The CDR3 consists of 17 residues. CDR3 in amino acids: CAIRSGLAGRGTCEQYF. CDR3 coding DNA: TGTGCCATCAGATCTGGACTAGCGGGGAGGGGGACCTGCGAGCAGTACTTC.

The chain is built from TRBV6-1 and TRBJ2-7; D gene ambiguous. V lost 1 base to trimming and J lost 4 bases, with 11 bases between them. The CDR3 spans 14 residues. CDR1 is MNHNS, CDR2 SASEGT, per germline. CDR3 sequence reads: CASSEVGLPYEQYF. CDR3 nucleotide sequence: TGTGCCAGCAGTGAAGTTGGGCTGCCTTACGAGCAGTACTTC.

As regards this clone: The junction departs from the called germline gene at one end, perhaps through a read error. The chain recombines TRBV20-1 with TRBJ2-5; 8 positions agree with TRBD2. The CDR3 extends over 11 amino acids. CDR1 is DFQATT, CDR2 SNEGSKA, per germline (reference sequence). This CDR3 reads CSAARLGGADF. Here the CDR3 DNA reads TGCAGTGCCGCAAGGCTCGGGGGGGCGGACTTC.

This clone has just one count. The CDR3 bases are TGTGCCATCAGGGACTCTGGGGCCAACGTCCTGACTTTC. As protein: CAIRDSGANVLTF. This chain uses TRBV10-3 with TRBJ2-6; D is uncertain. The germline V gene encodes CDR1 ENHRY and CDR2 SYGVKD. Trimming took off 6 bases at V and 0 bases at J, with 3 bases between the two ends. The CDR3 sequence is 13 residues long.

This clone is a singleton in its sample. The rearrangement joins TRBV27 to TRBJ2-5; a weak D match, TRBD1 (5 bases). This CDR3 region has 16 residues. CDR1 MNHEY and CDR2 SMNVEV come from the germline V gene (reference sequence). With 2 bases removed from V and 1 base from J, the gap between germline ends came to 14 bases. In DNA, the CDR3 is TGTGCCAGCAGTTTACCCTCCCAGGGCCTCCAAGAGACCCAGTACTTC. Its protein is CASSLPSQGLQETQYF.

The chain has TRBV7-2 and TRBJ2-7; 13 bases are shared with TRBD2. Germline loops: CDR1 SGHTA, CDR2 FQGNSA. This CDR3 region has 16 residues. The ends lost 6 bases at V and 2 bases at J; junction bases unmatched: 7. The DNA of the CDR3 is TGTGCCAGCAGTTTCATTGGGACTAGCGGGACCTACGAGCAGTACTTC. Amino acid sequence: CASSFIGTSGTYEQYF.

Details on this clone: The sample has other DNA sequences that encode this CDR3 too. The chain combines TRBV18 with TRBJ2-7, with 7 bases matching TRBD2. The CDR3 length is 14 residues. Per the germline V gene, CDR1 is KGHSH and CDR2 is LQKENI. Unmatched junction bases numbered 6, after V lost 3 bases and J lost 4 bases. The CDR3 nucleotides read TGTGCCAGCTCACCGGGGCTAGCGGAGTACGAGCAGTACTTC. It translates to CASSPGLAEYEQYF.

The chain combines TRBV6-5 with TRBJ2-7; TRBD1 agrees at 8 bases. CDR1 is MNHEY, CDR2 SVGAGI, per germline. V lost 6 bases to trimming and J lost 3 bases; unmatched junction nucleotides: 7. This CDR3 is built from 14 residues. CDR3 DNA: TGTGCCAGCAGCACAGGGGGGAGAAACTACGAGCAGTACTTC. Encoded protein: CASSTGGRNYEQYF.

The CDR3 is CASGHGGQDYNEQFF. CDR3 sequence (DNA): TGTGCCAGCGGGCACGGGGGACAGGACTACAATGAGCAGTTCTTC. The J gene is TRBJ2-1, the V gene TRBV28, with 8 nucleotides matching TRBD1. The CDR3 has 15 amino acids. The V and J ends lost 8 bases and 3 bases, in that order; junction bases with no gene match: 9. The germline CDR1 and CDR2 sequences are MDHEN and SYDVKM.

This clone was seen just once. The chain combines TRBV9 with TRBJ2-7; 8 bases agree with TRBD1. The length of the CDR3 is 15 residues. The ends lost 4 bases at V and 1 base at J; junction bases unmatched: 7. Germline CDR1 and CDR2: SGDLS and YYNGEE. CDR3 in DNA: TGTGCCAGCAGCCCAAGACAGGGGTTATCCTACGAGCAGTACTTC. Translated: CASSPRQGLSYEQYF.

The sample holds many counts of this clone. The chain is built from TRBV28 and TRBJ2-3, with D possibly matching TRBD1 (6 bases). V was clipped by 1 base and J by 2 bases, with 10 bases between them. This CDR3 contains 15 residues. Germline CDR1 and CDR2: MDHEN and SYDVKM. CDR3 DNA sequence: TGTGCCAGCAGTTTATATCAGGGGTACACAGATACGCAGTATTTT. Amino acids: CASSLYQGYTDTQYF.

The chain joins TRBV27 to TRBJ2-5, with TRBD2 matching 15 bases. In germline, CDR1 is MNHEY, CDR2 SMNVEV (reference sequence). J gave up 5 bases and V 2 bases, and 12 bases lay outside the gene matches. The CDR3 contains 19 residues. CDR3 nucleotide sequence: TGTGCCAGCAGTTTAGGCGGGGGGCCGGGACTAGCGGGAGGCGAGACCCAGTACTTC. Translation: CASSLGGGPGLAGGETQYF.

The gene calls are TRBV2 and TRBJ2-3, with 13 bases fitting TRBD2. After removal of 6 bases from V and 5 bases from J, the junction contained 8 bases not matched to a gene. The CDR3 totals 16 residues. CDR1 is SNHLY, CDR2 FYNNEI, per germline. The CDR3 sequence is CASRRTSGSQGDTQYF. DNA for the CDR3: TGTGCCAGCAGACGGACTAGCGGGAGTCAGGGAGATACGCAGTATTTT.

This clone was seen only once. The CDR3 bases are TGTGCCAGCAGCTTGGGAGGGCTAGCGGGAGGAAATGAGCAGTTCTTC. Translating gives CASSLGGLAGGNEQFF. The chain joins TRBV5-4 to TRBJ2-1; 11 bases line up with TRBD2. V lost 0 bases and J lost 7; bases outside the gene matches: 6. CDR1 SGHNT and CDR2 YYREEE come from the germline V gene (reference sequence). CDR3 length: 16 amino acids.

The chain uses TRBV18 and TRBJ2-7, with D unresolved. Trimming took off 3 bases at V and 4 bases at J, with 13 bases between the two ends. CDR3 length equals 14 residues. The germline CDR1 and CDR2 sequences are KGHSH and LQKENI. CDR3 sequence reads: CASSPVRILYEQYF. The DNA of the CDR3 is TGTGCCAGCTCACCGGTCAGGATCCTTTACGAGCAGTACTTC.

This clone was counted only a few times. V gene TRBV13 combines with J gene TRBJ1-2, with 8 bases aligning to TRBD1. V was pared by 3 bases and J by 13 bases, with 7 bases of the junction left unmatched. The V gene's germline CDR1 is PRHDT and CDR2 FYEKMQ (reference sequence). This CDR3 region has 12 residues. The CDR3 loop reads CASSLGTGSPTF. CDR3 DNA: TGTGCCAGCAGCTTGGGGACAGGATCTCCCACCTTC.

The chain combines TRBV23-1 with TRBJ2-3; perhaps TRBD2 as D (7 bases). TRBV23-1 is assigned to the ORF class and has an uncertain function. The length of the CDR3 is 19 residues. V was cut by 0 bases and J by 5 bases, with 24 bases left in between. In DNA, the CDR3 is TGCGCCAGCAGTCAATCAGGGGGGGGCGAATGGGTATGGATAGATACGCAGTATTTT. Its protein is CASSQSGGGEWVWIDTQYF.

This clone came up once. A clone one base away is much larger, so this may be a read error. The chain employs TRBV29-1 and TRBJ2-4; TRBD1 agrees at 10 bases. This CDR3 has 16 residues. Germline V gene lookup returns CDR1 SQVTM and CDR2 ANQGSEA. V trimming: 4 bases; J trimming: 1 base; junction bases outside the gene matches: 7. CDR3 sequence reads: CSVVRGQGMAKNIQYF. The CDR3 DNA follows: TGCAGCGTTGTCAGGGGACAGGGGATGGCCAAAAACATTCAGTACTTC.

The chain has TRBV28 and TRBJ2-7, with 13 bases matching TRBD2. Trimming removed 4 bases from V and 1 base from J; junction bases left unmatched: 10. The germline V gene encodes CDR1 MDHEN and CDR2 SYDVKM. CDR3 length: 18 residues. CDR3 bases: TGTGCCAGCAGTTCCCATAGACTAGCGGGAGGCCCATCCTACGAGCAGTACTTC. This encodes CASSSHRLAGGPSYEQYF.

The gene calls are TRBV4-1 and TRBJ2-1; weak D call: TRBD1 (6 bases). V was pared by 2 bases and J by 10 bases, with 21 bases between. CDR3 length equals 16 residues. Germline-derived CDR1 and CDR2 are MGHRA and YSYEKL. The CDR3 loop is CASSQRSGAAGLEQFF. The CDR3 DNA reads TGCGCCAGCAGCCAAAGGTCAGGGGCCGCAGGGCTCGAGCAGTTCTTC.

V gene TRBV10-3 combines with J gene TRBJ1-3; the D gene is possibly TRBD1 (5 bases). V was trimmed by 4 bases and J by 4 bases, leaving 11 bases between them. The CDR3 covers 14 residues. Germline CDR1 is ENHRY and CDR2 is SYGVKD. The CDR3 is CAISVRDQGNTIYF. The CDR3, as DNA: TGTGCCATCAGTGTCCGGGACCAAGGAAACACCATATATTTT.

The chain combines TRBV4-3 with TRBJ2-1; TRBD1 agrees at 7 bases. The CDR3 sequence is 16 residues long. Germline assignment: CDR1 LGHNA and CDR2 YSLEER. Trimming took 1 base from V and 2 from J; bases not matched to a gene: 5. The chain's CDR3 is CASSQGAGTAYNEQFF. In DNA, the CDR3 is TGCGCCAGCAGCCAAGGCGCCGGGACAGCCTACAATGAGCAGTTCTTC.